The entry below gives a single TCR beta chain sequence along with its context. CD4+ cells of the naive, central memory, regulatory and stem cell-like memory types were sorted via CD45RO/CCR7/CD25/CD127/CD95/CD27. Sequenced material consisted of expressed TCRB transcripts (all of the isolated RNA was reverse transcribed). Sequenced by immunoSEQ multiplex PCR; TCRdb stores in-frame clones only, minus some. The sample lists 400,000 to 500,000 clones, around 14% occurring once. The data derive from a study of beta chain features in type 1 diabetes. Germline-derived CDR1 and CDR2 are MNHEY and SVGAGI. The CDR3 is 16 amino acids. Trimming stripped 3 bases from V and 0 bases from J, with 9 bases between.

The clonotype was recovered from a man aged 30 to 39 in good health. The sample was naive CD4+ T cells from blood. V gene TRBV6-5 combines with J gene TRBJ2-6; D is perhaps TRBD1 (5 bases). CDR3 residues: CASSYYDSSGANVLTF. The CDR3 bases are TGTGCCAGCAGTTATTACGACAGCTCTGGGGCCAACGTCCTGACTTTC.